These 26 T cell receptor beta chains came from one sample sequenced in a study of control samples from healthy donors and cancer patients. Sequenced by immunoSEQ multiplex PCR; TCRdb stores in-frame clones only, minus some. The repertoire consists of around 170,000 clones, with roughly 92% occurring once and the leading ten covering 0.65% to 0.85%. The sequenced material came from blood. These receptors all come from a woman in her twenties or thirties in good health.

V usage is TRBV28 and J usage is TRBJ1-1, with unresolved D. The CDR3 has 17 amino acids. Germline V gene lookup returns CDR1 MDHEN and CDR2 SYDVKM. Trimming pared 3 bases from V and 0 bases from J, leaving 17 bases between. The CDR3, as DNA: TGTGCCAGCAGTTTTCGCACCTCTTATAGCCTGAACACTGAAGCTTTCTTT. Translated, it gives CASSFRTSYSLNTEAFF.

The chain is built from TRBV2 and TRBJ1-1, with D unclear. The CDR3 is 13 residues long. V lost 7 bases, J lost 4 bases, and 13 bases lay in between. Germline V gene data show CDR1 as SNHLY and CDR2 as FYNNEI. The CDR3 protein is CASTAGRGTEAFF. The DNA of the CDR3 is TGTGCCAGCACCGCCGGGCGGGGCACTGAAGCTTTCTTT.

J is TRBJ2-2 and V is TRBV12-3 or TRBV12-4; D possibly matches TRBD1 or TRBD2 (5 bases each). The CDR3 is 13 residues long. The germline V and J ends were trimmed by 10 bases and 6 bases, with 15 bases remaining between them. The CDR3 reads CATGTLAAGELFF. CDR3 bases: TGTGCCACAGGGACGCTAGCCGCCGGGGAGCTGTTTTTT.

The J gene is TRBJ2-3, the V gene TRBV4-1, with 11 bases matching TRBD2. The CDR3 has 16 amino acids. With V trimmed by 4 bases and J by 4 bases, 7 bases remained unmatched. Germline V lookup: CDR1 MGHRA, CDR2 YSYEKL. Here the CDR3 DNA reads TGCGCCAGCAGCCGAAGCGGACTAGCGGGCCCAGATACGCAGTATTTT. Amino acids: CASSRSGLAGPDTQYF.

The chain couples TRBV10-3 to TRBJ1-2; TRBD1 matches at 8 bases. CDR3 length: 14 residues. From germline, CDR1 is ENHRY and CDR2 SYGVKD. The junction had 8 bases not matched to a gene; V was cut back by 7 bases and J by 4 bases. This CDR3 reads CAITSDRETYGYTF. CDR3 nucleotides: TGTGCCATCACATCGGACAGGGAGACCTATGGCTACACCTTC.

As for this clone: Distinct nucleotide sequences in the sample also encode this CDR3. The V gene is TRBV6-6, the J gene TRBJ2-2; D uncertain. This CDR3 has 11 amino acids. Germline V gene sequence: CDR1 MNHNY, CDR2 SVGAGI (reference sequence). The V gene lost 5 bases and the J gene lost 5 bases, with 3 bases spanning the gap. CDR3 coding DNA: TGTGCCAGCAGTCTAACCGGGGAGCTGTTTTTT. Protein sequence: CASSLTGELFF.

The J gene is TRBJ2-7, the V gene TRBV2; D is perhaps TRBD1 or TRBD2 (6 bases each). V lost 4 bases to trimming and J lost 2 bases, with 12 bases between them. CDR3 length: 14 amino acids. The germline V gene encodes CDR1 SNHLY and CDR2 FYNNEI. In nucleotides, the CDR3 is TGTGCCAGCAGTGGTAGCGGACAGACCTACGAGCAGTACTTC. Amino acids: CASSGSGQTYEQYF.

The rearrangement links TRBV2 to TRBJ2-1, with a tentative D call TRBD2 (5 bases). V was clipped by 4 bases and J by 4 bases, with 11 bases between them. Germline V lookup: CDR1 SNHLY, CDR2 FYNNEI. This CDR3 contains 14 residues. The CDR3 sequence is CASSGPGGYNEQFF. The CDR3 region has the DNA TGTGCCAGCAGTGGGCCTGGCGGGTACAATGAGCAGTTCTTC.

The gene calls are TRBV5-1 and TRBJ2-2; TRBD2 agrees at 8 bases. This CDR3 has 17 residues. Germline lookup yields CDR1 SGHRS and CDR2 YFSETQ. V trimming: 3 bases; J trimming: 2 bases; junction bases outside the gene matches: 9. CDR3 sequence: CASSSQASGQNTGELFF. DNA for the CDR3: TGCGCCAGCAGCTCCCAGGCTAGCGGGCAAAACACCGGGGAGCTGTTTTTT. Filled out from reference TRBV5-1 and TRBJ2-2, the complete variable domain reads KAGVTQTPRYLIKTRGQQVTLSCSPISGHRSVSWYQQTPGQGLQFLFEYFSETQRNKGNFPGRFSGRQFSNSRSEMNVSTLELGDSALYLCASSSQASGQNTGELFFGEGSRLTVL.

The chain links TRBV11-2 to TRBJ1-4; D is ambiguous. Trimming cost V 6 bases and J 0 bases, with 11 bases left between them. Per the germline V gene, CDR1 is SGHAT and CDR2 is FQNNGV. The CDR3 is 15 amino acids. CDR3 sequence (DNA): TGTGCCAGCAGGCTAAACCAGGCAACTAATGAAAAACTGTTTTTT. It yields the protein CASRLNQATNEKLFF.

The chain joins TRBV6-2 or TRBV6-3 to TRBJ2-7; tentatively, D is TRBD1 (6 bases). CDR3 length: 14 residues. Germline-derived CDR1 and CDR2 are MNHEY and SVGEGT. The ends were cut back, 6 bases at V and 0 bases at J, with 12 bases in the middle. The CDR3 is CASSHDRTSYEQYF. The CDR3 bases are TGTGCCAGCAGCCACGACAGGACCTCCTACGAGCAGTACTTC.

V is TRBV5-5 and J is TRBJ2-2, with 9 bases matching TRBD1. The CDR3 spans 15 residues. Unmatched junction bases numbered 4, after V lost 3 bases and J lost 4 bases. Looked up from germline, CDR1 is SGHKS and CDR2 is YYEKEE (reference sequence). For the CDR3, the DNA is TGTGCCAGCAGCTGGGGGACAGGGACCACCGGGGAGCTGTTTTTT. It translates to CASSWGTGTTGELFF.

This clone has a single count. The J gene is TRBJ1-1, the V gene TRBV7-9; D unresolved. The V end lost 7 bases, the J end lost 1 base, and 13 bases lay between the germline ends. CDR3 size: 14 residues. Germline CDR1 and CDR2: SEHNR and FQNEAQ (reference sequence). The CDR3, as DNA: TGTGCCAGCAACCCGACACTTTCGAACACTGAAGCTTTCTTT. It translates to CASNPTLSNTEAFF.

The chain has TRBV4-3 and TRBJ2-1; the D gene is possibly TRBD1 (6 bases). From germline, CDR1 is LGHNA and CDR2 YSLEER. CDR3 size: 15 residues. Trimming left V 1 base short and J 5 bases short, with 12 bases between. The CDR3 DNA reads as TGCGCCAGCAGCCAAGCGACAGGCCCAGACAATGAGCAGTTCTTC. Its translation: CASSQATGPDNEQFF.

The chain is built from TRBV6-1 and TRBJ1-5; no clear D gene. The CDR3 sequence is 17 residues long. Between the trimmed V and J ends, which lost 2 bases and 0 bases, there was a span of 14 bases. Germline V lookup: CDR1 MNHNS, CDR2 SASEGT. CDR3 in amino acids: CASSERVRTYSNQPQHF. As DNA, the CDR3 is TGTGCCAGCAGTGAACGGGTGAGGACTTATAGCAATCAGCCCCAGCATTTT.

This chain connects TRBV6-1 to TRBJ1-5, with D unresolved. CDR1 MNHNS and CDR2 SASEGT come from the germline V gene. Trimming stripped 2 bases from V and 7 bases from J, with 9 bases between. The CDR3 has 13 amino acids. The CDR3: CASSENFEQPQHF. CDR3 DNA: TGTGCCAGCAGTGAAAATTTCGAACAGCCCCAGCATTTT.

CDR3 sequence (DNA): TGCAGTGCTAGTGGATTCAGGGTTAATCAGCCCCAGCATTTT. Protein: CSASGFRVNQPQHF. The J gene is TRBJ1-5, the V gene TRBV20-1; weak D call: TRBD1 (5 bases). Trimming shortened V by 3 bases and J by 4 bases, and 13 bases separated the two germline ends. The germline CDR1 and CDR2 sequences are DFQATT and SNEGSKA (reference sequence). The CDR3 has 14 residues.

This clone was detected only once. The chain links TRBV18 to TRBJ2-6; D perhaps matches TRBD2 (6 bases). The CDR3 has 17 residues. V was pared by 4 bases and J by 4 bases, with 17 bases between. Germline V gene lookup returns CDR1 KGHSH and CDR2 LQKENI. The CDR3 protein is CASSLREPGVGANVLTF. The DNA for the CDR3 is TGTGCCAGCTCACTACGGGAGCCTGGTGTCGGGGCCAACGTCCTGACTTTC.

The genes are TRBV27 and TRBJ2-7, with 8 bases fitting TRBD1. The germline V gene encodes CDR1 MNHEY and CDR2 SMNVEV (reference sequence). The V segment lost 2 bases and the J segment 2 bases; nucleotides outside the gene matches: 5. The CDR3 is 15 amino acids. The chain's CDR3 is CASSLHNRGTYEQYF. The CDR3 nucleotides read TGTGCCAGCAGTTTACACAACAGGGGGACCTACGAGCAGTACTTC.

This rearrangement joins TRBV7-9 to TRBJ2-7; a possible D gene is TRBD2 (6 bases). Per the germline V gene, CDR1 is SEHNR and CDR2 is FQNEAQ (reference sequence). The CDR3 sequence is 15 residues long. The germline V and J ends were trimmed by 6 bases and 2 bases, with 17 bases remaining between them. The CDR3 DNA follows: TGTGCCAGCAGTCGTGGCAGCGGGCTCACCTACGAGCAGTACTTC. Protein sequence: CASSRGSGLTYEQYF.

This clone was counted once. The chain carries TRBV30 and TRBJ1-1; tentative D call: TRBD1 (5 bases). The germline CDR1 and CDR2 sequences are GTSNPN and SVGIG (reference sequence). The CDR3 runs 13 residues. V was cut by 3 bases and J by 1 base, with 9 bases left in between. The CDR3 region has the DNA TGTGCCTGGAGGCGTGGGGGGAACACTGAAGCTTTCTTT. Amino acid sequence: CAWRRGGNTEAFF. Filled out from reference TRBV30 and TRBJ1-1, the complete variable domain reads SQTIHQWPATLVQPVGSPLSLECTVEGTSNPNLYWYRQAAGRGLQLLFYSVGIGQISSEVPQNLSASRPQDRQFILSSKKLLLSDSGFYLCAWRRGGNTEAFFGQGTRLTVV.

V and J are TRBV12-3 or TRBV12-4 and TRBJ1-1; the D is unclear. This CDR3 comprises 13 residues. V lost 6 bases and J 6 bases, leaving 14 bases between the germline ends. Written as DNA, the CDR3 is TGTGCCAGCAGCAGCTATTGGACCCCTGAAGCTTTCTTT. This gives the protein CASSSYWTPEAFF.

The chain links TRBV18 to TRBJ1-1, with 10 positions matching TRBD1. V lost 3 bases to trimming and J lost 10 bases; unmatched junction nucleotides: 5. CDR1 KGHSH and CDR2 LQKENI come from the germline V gene. CDR3 size: 13 residues. Here the CDR3 reads CASSPGQGVGAFF. The DNA of the CDR3 is TGTGCCAGCTCACCTGGACAGGGGGTAGGAGCTTTCTTT.

This clone was recorded only once. This chain uses TRBV27 with TRBJ1-3; D gene unclear. Trimming took off 5 bases at V and 9 bases at J, with 23 bases between the two ends. The germline CDR1 and CDR2 sequences are MNHEY and SMNVEV (reference sequence). The CDR3 is 16 residues long. This CDR3 is CASSPQSAGPWGTIYF. CDR3 sequence (DNA): TGTGCCAGCAGTCCTCAATCAGCGGGTCCATGGGGCACCATATATTTT.

This clone appeared a single time. V is TRBV29-1 and J is TRBJ1-5; tentatively, D is TRBD1 (5 bases). Between the trimmed V and J ends, which lost 4 bases and 3 bases, there was a span of 7 bases. This CDR3 has 12 residues. Germline V gene lookup returns CDR1 SQVTM and CDR2 ANQGSEA. CDR3 in amino acids: CSVAGYNQPQHF. The CDR3 nucleotides are TGCAGCGTTGCAGGGTACAATCAGCCCCAGCATTTT.

V and J are TRBV6-5 and TRBJ2-1; a possible D gene is TRBD2 (5 bases). V was clipped by 7 bases and J by 15 bases, with 25 bases between them. The germline V gene has CDR1 MNHEY and CDR2 SVGAGI. CDR3 size: 14 residues. CDR3 residues: CASTPRLSPNSPFF. The CDR3 bases are TGTGCCAGCACCCCGAGACTAAGCCCCAACAGCCCGTTCTTC.